This T cell receptor beta chain was profiled in a study of control samples from healthy donors and cancer patients. V was trimmed by 2 bases and J by 5 bases, leaving 15 bases between them. Germline-derived CDR1 and CDR2 are ENHRY and SYGVKD. The CDR3 is 15 amino acids. Sequenced by immunoSEQ multiplex PCR; TCRdb stores in-frame clones only, minus some. The repertoire includes some 220,000 clones, 85% to 95% of them detected once, and roughly 1.6% sits in the top ten. Sequencing was carried out using blood. This sequence was found in a man aged 50 to 59 in good health. The rearrangement joins TRBV10-3 to TRBJ2-5; the D call may be TRBD1 or TRBD2 (5 bases each). The CDR3 region has the DNA TGTGCCATCAGTGAGCCCTCTGTGGGGACGGAGACCCAGTACTTC. Translating it yields CAISEPSVGTETQYF.